This T cell receptor beta chain was identified during a study of T cell repertoires in cytomegalovirus infection. TCRdb independently ran MiXCR on the reads; one entry per CDR3 protein. The table has tens of thousands of distinct CDR3 sequences, approximately 20% seen once. Concerning this clonotype itself: As yet, its antigen is unknown.

Looked up from germline, CDR1 is GTSNPN and CDR2 is SVGIG (reference sequence). The CDR3 is 20 residues long. Trimming cost V 3 bases and J 8 bases; bases outside gene matches: 24. The chain recombines TRBV30 with TRBJ1-6; 8 bases are shared with TRBD1. Material for sequencing was PBMCs, sequenced either directly or after in vitro stimulation (not recorded which). The origin of this receptor is a human donor in good health (CMV status not recorded). Some clones in this sample may be carry-over from other donors' samples. CDR3 DNA: TGTGCCTGGAGCCTCCGCCGGGACAGGTCGTATAACGTCTTGGATTCACCCCTCCACTTT. The encoded protein is CAWSLRRDRSYNVLDSPLHF.